This note documents a single T cell receptor beta chain sequence. The CDR3 has 16 amino acids. Trimming at V came to 8 bases and at J to 4 bases, leaving 14 bases not matched to a gene. Looked up from germline, CDR1 is LGHNA and CDR2 is YSLEER. Original methodology: Amplification with reference gene primers provided the estimates of nucleated cell counts. TCRdb's table, derived via immunoSEQ multiplex PCR, lists solely in-frame clones and lacks some. V and J calls and clone size are as listed in that table; D and trimming were resolved from the DNA. The sample lists 250,000 or so clones; around 86% were seen once. This entry comes from a study of blood T cell repertoires in COVID-19.

The chain employs TRBV4-3 and TRBJ2-3; 8 positions match TRBD2. Sequenced input: peripheral blood. This TCR was sampled from a woman in her 40s who had recovered from COVID-19. The DNA for the CDR3 is TGCGCCAGCCGTCGGGGGGGGGCCCACAGCGCAGATACGCAGTATTTT. Translation: CASRRGGAHSADTQYF.